The 20 T cell receptor beta chains below were found in one sample sequenced in a study of neurological immune-mediated disorders. TCRdb recomputed calls from the 5' RACE reads with MiXCR, one row per CDR3 protein. The top ten clones hold 20% to 30% of a sample with tens of thousands of distinct CDR3 sequences, 11% to 15% of them seen once. The specimen was PBMCs. The receptor set was obtained from a woman between 50 and 59 years old with HTLV-1-associated myelopathy (HAM/TSP).

Many counts were recorded for this clonotype. The chain employs TRBV6-1 and TRBJ1-2; D is unresolved. V lost 1 base and J 8 bases, leaving 11 bases between the germline ends. CDR3 length: 13 amino acids. CDR1 and CDR2 (germline): MNHNS, SASEGT. This CDR3 is CASSEGFAGGYTF. The CDR3 region has the DNA TGTGCCAGCAGTGAAGGTTTCGCGGGAGGCTACACCTTC.

Comment on this clonotype: This may be a read error, as it is one base from a much larger clone. The CDR3 sequence is CASRISGVYTDTQYF. The DNA of the CDR3 is TGTGCCAGCAGGATAAGCGGGGTTTACACAGATACGCAGTATTTT. The chain joins TRBV6-5 to TRBJ2-3; TRBD2 aligns across 7 bases. The CDR3 is 15 amino acids. CDR1 and CDR2 from the germline V gene are MNHEY and SVGAGI. V was clipped by 6 bases and J by 2 bases; unmatched bases: 8.

This clonotype was found many times. The CDR3 region has the DNA TGCAGTGCTAGAGATTTAGCGGCTAGCGGGGAGTTAACCTACAATGAGCAGTTCTTC. Its translation: CSARDLAASGELTYNEQFF. The chain is built from TRBV20-1 and TRBJ2-1, with 9 bases that match TRBD2. CDR3 length: 19 residues. Trimming removed 0 bases from V and 2 bases from J; junction bases left unmatched: 14. CDR1 and CDR2 from the germline V gene are DFQATT and SNEGSKA (reference sequence).

This clonotype was observed many times. This chain links TRBV7-2 with TRBJ1-4, with D unclear. The CDR3 is 13 amino acids. V lost 1 base, J lost 8 bases, and 8 bases lay in between. Germline CDR1 reads SGHTA; CDR2 reads FQGNSA. The CDR3 protein is CASSLDVWEKLFF. CDR3 in DNA: TGTGCCAGCAGCTTAGACGTCTGGGAAAAACTGTTTTTT.

This clonotype was seen many times. V and J are TRBV15 and TRBJ1-4; 7 nucleotides line up with TRBD1. V lost 0 bases, J lost 5 bases, and 6 bases stayed unmatched. Germline lookup yields CDR1 LNHNV and CDR2 YYDKDF (reference sequence). The CDR3 sequence is 16 residues long. This CDR3 reads CATSRELEGANEKLFF. As DNA, the CDR3 is TGTGCCACCAGCAGAGAGCTAGAGGGGGCCAATGAAAAACTGTTTTTT.

This clonotype was recorded at least ten times. The rearrangement links TRBV9 to TRBJ1-1; no clear D gene. Trimming cost V 0 bases and J 3 bases, with 12 bases left between them. CDR1 and CDR2 from the germline V gene are SGDLS and YYNGEE. This CDR3 contains 15 residues. Here the CDR3 DNA reads TGTGCCAGCAGCGTAGGGGCGGCCGGGGACACTGAAGCTTTCTTT. Residues: CASSVGAAGDTEAFF.

The sample holds many counts of this clonotype. The rearrangement links TRBV5-5 to TRBJ1-4; no firm D call. V lost 4 bases and J 3 bases, leaving 13 bases between the germline ends. CDR1 and CDR2 (germline): SGHKS, YYEKEE (reference sequence). This CDR3 contains 15 residues. The CDR3: CASSPQAGANEKLFF. DNA for the CDR3: TGTGCCAGCAGCCCCCAAGCCGGCGCTAATGAAAAACTGTTTTTT.

This clonotype was seen ten or more times. The chain employs TRBV18 and TRBJ1-1, with a possible D match to TRBD1 (6 bases). V dropped 6 bases and J dropped 4 bases, with 15 bases sitting between them. Germline lookup yields CDR1 KGHSH and CDR2 LQKENI. The CDR3 sequence is 14 residues long. The CDR3 here is CASSSRGGGTEAFF. DNA for the CDR3: TGTGCCAGCTCGTCCAGGGGAGGCGGCACTGAAGCTTTCTTT.

The table lists this clonotype with many counts. This chain links TRBV6-6 with TRBJ1-1; no clear D. CDR1 and CDR2 from the germline V gene are MNHNY and SVGAGI (reference sequence). V gave up 7 bases and J gave up 1 base, with 10 bases separating them. The CDR3 runs 13 residues. Here the CDR3 reads CASTRSGNTEAFF. In DNA form, the CDR3 reads TGTGCCAGCACCCGGTCAGGGAACACTGAAGCTTTCTTT.

This clonotype was counted at least ten times. V usage is TRBV20-1 and J usage is TRBJ2-1, with 12 bases aligning to TRBD2. The V gene end was trimmed by 3 bases and the J gene end by 10 bases; junction bases not matched to a gene: 10. CDR3 size: 15 residues. Germline values: CDR1 DFQATT, CDR2 SNEGSKA (reference sequence). The CDR3 DNA reads as TGCAGTGCTAGTGTCTCTAGCGGGGGGGCACGAGAGCAGTTCTTC. Protein product: CSASVSSGGAREQFF.

Many counts were recorded for this clonotype. The chain uses TRBV12-3 or TRBV12-4 and TRBJ2-7; D is possibly TRBD1 (6 bases). Trimming left V 5 bases short and J 0 bases short, with 17 bases between. The CDR3 has 16 amino acids. The CDR3 loop reads CASSPSADRSSYEQYV. As DNA, the CDR3 is TGTGCCAGCAGTCCCTCCGCGGACAGATCCTCCTACGAGCAGTACGTC.

This clonotype came up many times. CDR3 in DNA: TGTGCCACCAGCAGAAACCCTGCGGAGAGCTATGGCTACACCTTC. Translated, it gives CATSRNPAESYGYTF. This chain uses TRBV15 with TRBJ1-2, with no clear D. The ends were cut back, 2 bases at V and 4 bases at J, with 14 bases in the middle. Germline CDR1 is LNHNV and CDR2 is YYDKDF (reference sequence). The CDR3 has 15 residues.

The table lists this clonotype with many counts. In nucleotides, the CDR3 is TGTGCCAGCAGCTTGACGACAGGGGGGTACAATGAGCAGTTCTTC. Its protein is CASSLTTGGYNEQFF. V and J are TRBV5-6 and TRBJ2-1; 9 bases line up with TRBD1. This CDR3 is 15 amino acids long. The V gene end was trimmed by 1 base and the J gene end by 4 bases; junction bases not matched to a gene: 3. Germline V gene lookup returns CDR1 SGHDT and CDR2 YYEEEE.

This clonotype was counted ten times or more. The rearrangement links TRBV7-2 to TRBJ2-7, with no clear D. The CDR3 has 14 amino acids. Germline assignment: CDR1 SGHTA and CDR2 FQGNSA. Deletions cut 0 bases from V and 4 bases from J, with 10 bases between. The CDR3 nucleotides are TGTGCCAGCAGCTTAGCGTTGGCCTCATACGAGCAGTACTTC. Its protein product is CASSLALASYEQYF.

This clonotype was observed many times. The rearrangement joins TRBV7-2 to TRBJ2-2, with a tentative D call TRBD2 (6 bases). The germline V and J ends were trimmed by 1 base and 4 bases, with 10 bases remaining between them. This CDR3 spans 15 amino acids. Germline V gives CDR1 SGHTA, CDR2 FQGNSA. The CDR3 sequence: CASSLDWGGTGELFF. The CDR3, as DNA: TGTGCCAGCAGCTTAGATTGGGGAGGCACCGGGGAGCTGTTTTTT.

DNA of the CDR3: TGTGCCAGCAGTGAAGAATCAACTAATGAAAAACTGTTTTTT. It yields the protein CASSEESTNEKLFF. This chain uses TRBV6-1 with TRBJ1-4; D remains unclear. The CDR3 sequence is 14 residues long. Germline CDR1 MNHNS, CDR2 SASEGT. V shed 1 base and J shed 0 bases, with 3 bases lying between them.

The sample holds many counts of this clonotype. The CDR3 coding sequence is TGTGCCAGCAGCCACTCCGGGACTCCATCCTACGAGCAGTACGTC. Translating gives CASSHSGTPSYEQYV. The rearrangement uses TRBV14 and TRBJ2-7; D is perhaps TRBD2 (6 bases). Germline V gene data show CDR1 as SGHDN and CDR2 as FVKESK. The CDR3 totals 15 residues. V lost 3 bases and J lost 1, with 13 bases in between.

In regard to this clonotype: One end of the junction varies from germline; a read error may be responsible. The chain recombines TRBV20-1 with TRBJ1-3; D remains ambiguous. Germline V gene lookup returns CDR1 DFQATT and CDR2 SNEGSKA (reference sequence). This CDR3 has 15 residues. Here the CDR3 DNA reads TGCAGTGCTAGAGCTTCGGCAGACCCTGGAGACACCATATATTTT. Translated: CSARASADPGDTIYF.

The V and J genes are TRBV15 and TRBJ2-1; 8 nucleotides agree with TRBD2. This CDR3 comprises 15 residues. The J segment lost 9 bases and the V segment lost 9 bases, leaving 16 bases of the junction unmatched. Looked up from germline, CDR1 is LNHNV and CDR2 is YYDKDF (reference sequence). The CDR3, as DNA: TGTGCCACTATCAGCAGCAGCGGGGGCTGGGGTGAGCAGTTCTTC. Amino acid sequence: CATISSSGGWGEQFF.

This clonotype has ten or more counts. V and J are TRBV7-2 and TRBJ2-3; D might be TRBD1 or TRBD2, each matching 6 bases. V was cut by 1 base and J by 5 bases, with 13 bases left in between. This CDR3 has 15 amino acids. Germline CDR1 reads SGHTA; CDR2 reads FQGNSA. The CDR3 here is CASSLVGGLGDTQYF. CDR3 DNA sequence: TGTGCCAGCAGCTTAGTTGGGGGGCTGGGAGATACGCAGTATTTT.